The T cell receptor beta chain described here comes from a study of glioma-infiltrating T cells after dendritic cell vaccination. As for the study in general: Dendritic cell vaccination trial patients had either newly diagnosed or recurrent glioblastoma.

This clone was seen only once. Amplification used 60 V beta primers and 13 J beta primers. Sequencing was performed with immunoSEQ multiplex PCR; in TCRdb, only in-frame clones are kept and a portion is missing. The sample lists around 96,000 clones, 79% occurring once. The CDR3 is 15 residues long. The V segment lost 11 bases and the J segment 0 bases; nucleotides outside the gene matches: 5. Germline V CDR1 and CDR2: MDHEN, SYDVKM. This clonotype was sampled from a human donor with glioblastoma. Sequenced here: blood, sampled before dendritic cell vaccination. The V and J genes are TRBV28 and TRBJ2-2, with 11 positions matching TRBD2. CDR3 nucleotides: TGTGCCGCGGGACTAGCGGCTGCGAACACCGGGGAGCTGTTTTTT. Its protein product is CAAGLAAANTGELFF.